These 17 T cell receptor beta chains originate from one sample sequenced in a study of blood T cell repertoires in COVID-19. Repertoires were generated with immunoSEQ multiplex PCR, while TCRdb's copy carries only in-frame clones and drops some. The sample shows 110,000 to 150,000 clones, 76% of them seen only once. Sequencing was performed on peripheral blood. These receptors all stem from a man in his 60s with acute or convalescent COVID-19.

This chain connects TRBV4-1 to TRBJ2-3, with 7 bases that match TRBD2. Losses at the gene ends were 1 base for V and 4 bases for J; bases not matched to a gene: 8. The V gene's germline CDR1 is MGHRA and CDR2 YSYEKL. This CDR3 contains 16 residues. In DNA form, the CDR3 reads TGCGCCAGCAGCCAAGGGGACCGCGGGAGAGCAGATACGCAGTATTTT. Its protein is CASSQGDRGRADTQYF.

The chain carries TRBV27 and TRBJ2-2; D possibly corresponds to TRBD1 (6 bases). V lost 3 bases and J lost 1, with 9 bases in between. Germline values: CDR1 MNHEY, CDR2 SMNVEV (reference sequence). CDR3 length equals 15 residues. The CDR3 reads CASSLFRGNTGELFF. In nucleotides, the CDR3 is TGTGCCAGCAGTTTGTTCAGGGGGAACACCGGGGAGCTGTTTTTT.

This chain links TRBV29-1 with TRBJ2-5; 10 bases fit TRBD2. The CDR3 extends over 18 amino acids. V shed 5 bases, J shed 4 bases, and the junction held 19 bases outside the gene matches. The germline gives CDR1 SQVTM, CDR2 ANQGSEA. In DNA, the CDR3 is TGCAGCGTTTGTCTATATGGGCTAGCGGGAGATAATGGAGAGACCCAGTACTTC. As protein: CSVCLYGLAGDNGETQYF.

The chain uses TRBV4-1 and TRBJ2-1; 8 nucleotides agree with TRBD2. The germline gives CDR1 MGHRA, CDR2 YSYEKL. The CDR3 runs to 14 residues. V was clipped by 0 bases and J by 10 bases; unmatched bases: 5. The CDR3 nucleotides are TGCGCCAGCAGCCAAGATTGGACGGGAGGGGAGCAGTTCTTC. Translation gives CASSQDWTGGEQFF.

The J gene is TRBJ2-3, the V gene TRBV7-3; 8 nucleotides line up with TRBD2. V trimming: 5 bases; J trimming: 5 bases; junction bases outside the gene matches: 15. Germline CDR1 is SGHTA and CDR2 is FQGTGA. The CDR3 is made up of 17 amino acids. The chain's CDR3 is CASSPRGGGGGGDTQYF. The CDR3 DNA is TGTGCCAGCAGCCCCCGGGGGGGTGGCGGAGGGGGAGATACGCAGTATTTT. Full variable domain (remainder filled in from reference TRBV7-3 and TRBJ2-3): GAGVSQTPSNKVTEKGKYVELRCDPISGHTALYWYRQSLGQGPEFLIYFQGTGAADDSGLPNDRFFAVRPEGSVSTLKIQRTERGDSAVYLCASSPRGGGGGGDTQYFGPGTRLTVL.

This chain joins TRBV5-1 and TRBJ1-5, with D perhaps TRBD1 (5 bases). Germline CDR1 reads SGHRS; CDR2 reads YFSETQ. V gave up 0 bases and J gave up 6 bases, with 10 bases separating them. The CDR3 is 14 amino acids. The CDR3 region has the DNA TGCGCCAGCAGCTTGGGGGGCCGGTTTCAGCCCCAGCATTTT. Protein: CASSLGGRFQPQHF. Variable domain in full (rest from reference TRBV5-1 and TRBJ1-5): KAGVTQTPRYLIKTRGQQVTLSCSPISGHRSVSWYQQTPGQGLQFLFEYFSETQRNKGNFPGRFSGRQFSNSRSEMNVSTLELGDSALYLCASSLGGRFQPQHFGDGTRLSIL.

The genes are TRBV28 and TRBJ2-3; the match to TRBD2 covers 12 bases. The germline V gene encodes CDR1 MDHEN and CDR2 SYDVKM. The CDR3 is 17 amino acids. V dropped 3 bases and J dropped 1; count of bases not matched to a gene: 5. The CDR3 reads CASSFAGLAGRTDTQYF. The CDR3 bases are TGTGCCAGCAGTTTCGCGGGACTAGCGGGCCGCACAGATACGCAGTATTTT.

This clone was observed once. The chain uses TRBV9 and TRBJ2-7; TRBD1 might be the D (5 bases). Germline CDR1 SGDLS, CDR2 YYNGEE. This CDR3 region has 19 residues. V gave up 0 bases and J gave up 3 bases, with 25 bases separating them. The CDR3 sequence: CASSVGMGLRGLGVYEQYF. CDR3 DNA sequence: TGTGCCAGCAGCGTAGGGATGGGGTTAAGGGGCTTAGGAGTCTACGAGCAGTACTTC.

The gene calls are TRBV4-1 and TRBJ2-7; D is perhaps TRBD2 (6 bases). This CDR3 is built from 14 residues. V was pared by 3 bases and J by 2 bases, with 11 bases between. Germline lookup yields CDR1 MGHRA and CDR2 YSYEKL. CDR3 DNA sequence: TGCGCCAGCAGCCAGGAACCGGGGGCCTACGAGCAGTACTTC. This encodes CASSQEPGAYEQYF.

The rearrangement links TRBV3-1 (or the pseudogene TRBV3-2) to TRBJ2-5, with 7 bases matching TRBD2. V dropped 0 bases and J dropped 5; count of bases not matched to a gene: 0. Germline V gene lookup returns CDR1 LGHDT and CDR2 YNNKEL (reference sequence). This CDR3 comprises 13 residues. Written as DNA, the CDR3 is TGTGCCAGCAGCCAAGAGGGGGGGGAGACCCAGTACTTC. Its translation is CASSQEGGETQYF.

The chain links TRBV7-6 to TRBJ1-1; 7 positions agree with TRBD1. CDR1 is SGHVS and CDR2 is FNYEAQ in the germline V gene. This CDR3 is built from 15 residues. V shed 5 bases and J 1 base; nucleotides not matched to a gene: 7. The CDR3 DNA reads as TGTGCCAGCAGCGCGCAGGGACAGCAGAACACTGAAGCTTTCTTT. Its protein is CASSAQGQQNTEAFF.

The chain has TRBV10-3 and TRBJ2-7, with TRBD2 as a possible D gene (5 bases). V was trimmed by 6 bases and J by 6 bases, leaving 15 bases between them. CDR1 is ENHRY and CDR2 is SYGVKD in the germline V gene. The length of the CDR3 is 13 residues. The CDR3 spells CAIRPGVIPEQYF. The DNA of the CDR3 is TGTGCCATCAGGCCCGGGGTAATCCCCGAGCAGTACTTC.

The rearrangement uses TRBV5-4 and TRBJ2-3; 13 nucleotides match TRBD2. V shed 4 bases and J 3 bases; nucleotides not matched to a gene: 8. Germline CDR1 and CDR2: SGHNT and YYREEE (reference sequence). The CDR3 covers 17 residues. For the CDR3, the DNA is TGTGCCAGCAGCCCTGGACTAGCGGGAGATGGGACAGATACGCAGTATTTT. Protein: CASSPGLAGDGTDTQYF.

The chain couples TRBV29-1 to TRBJ2-7; a possible D gene is TRBD2 (6 bases). Deletions cut 3 bases from V and 1 base from J, with 10 bases between. Germline assignment: CDR1 SQVTM and CDR2 ANQGSEA. There are 13 residues in the CDR3. The CDR3 nucleotides are TGCAGCGTTGAGGAGGGGCTGTCCTACGAGCAGTACTTC. Residues: CSVEEGLSYEQYF.

The CDR3 loop reads CASSSRTGESSYEQYF. CDR3 nucleotides: TGTGCCAGCAGCTCAAGGACAGGGGAGAGCTCCTACGAGCAGTACTTC. V and J are TRBV7-9 and TRBJ2-7, with 9 bases lining up with TRBD1. Germline values: CDR1 SEHNR, CDR2 FQNEAQ (reference sequence). Trimming removed 4 bases from V and 0 bases from J; junction bases left unmatched: 7. The CDR3 runs 16 residues.

The chain employs TRBV5-6 and TRBJ2-7, with 7 bases matching TRBD2. The CDR3 consists of 13 residues. V was clipped by 5 bases and J by 6 bases; unmatched bases: 8. Germline CDR1 is SGHDT and CDR2 is YYEEEE. The CDR3 DNA follows: TGTGCCAGCAGTCCGGGAAGGGAGGGCGAGCAGTACTTC. Its protein is CASSPGREGEQYF.

V gene TRBV6-5 combines with J gene TRBJ2-3; 9 bases fit TRBD2. The CDR3 covers 15 residues. V gave up 0 bases and J gave up 6 bases; unmatched junction bases: 4. Germline CDR1 reads MNHEY; CDR2 reads SVGAGI. CDR3 coding DNA: TGTGCCAGCAGTTACTCGCGGGAGGGCCTGGATACGCAGTATTTT. Translated: CASSYSREGLDTQYF.